The 15 T cell receptor beta chains given below trace back to one sample, sequenced in a study of OX40 agonist ivuxolimab in advanced cancers. Repertoires were generated with immunoSEQ multiplex PCR, while TCRdb's copy carries only in-frame clones and drops some. This table has roughly 28,000 clones, roughly four fifths appearing once. This material consisted of CD4+ or CD8+ T cells sorted from blood, taken in a trial of the OX40 agonist ivuxolimab. The receptors shown here come from an adult with an advanced solid tumor such as melanoma, head and neck, liver or kidney cancer.

Note on this clone: The same CDR3 can be traced to other DNA sequences in this sample. The chain has TRBV6-1 and TRBJ2-7, with D perhaps matching TRBD2 (5 bases). Per germline, CDR1 MNHNS and CDR2 SASEGT. This CDR3 has 14 amino acids. The V end was cut by 10 bases, the J end by 1 base, with 17 bases between. CDR3: CAIRGLAYSYEQYF. For the CDR3, the DNA is TGTGCCATCCGCGGACTGGCTTATTCCTACGAGCAGTACTTC.

CDR3 in amino acids: CASSPTGGNQPQHF. The CDR3 DNA reads TGTGCCAGCAGTCCAACAGGGGGCAATCAGCCCCAGCATTTT. The chain carries TRBV27 and TRBJ1-5; 7 bases agree with TRBD1. The CDR3 extends over 14 amino acids. CDR1 and CDR2 (germline): MNHEY, SMNVEV (reference sequence). V dropped 5 bases and J dropped 2; count of bases not matched to a gene: 3.

J is TRBJ1-6 and V is TRBV4-2; tentatively, D is TRBD1 (6 bases). The CDR3 length is 16 residues. The germline gives CDR1 LGHNA, CDR2 YNFKEQ. The ends were cut back, 0 bases at V and 7 bases at J, with 13 bases in the middle. CDR3 nucleotide sequence: TGTGCCAGCAGCCAAGATATCGGACAGACAAATTCACCCCTCCACTTT. Amino acids: CASSQDIGQTNSPLHF.

J is TRBJ2-3 and V is TRBV7-8; no reliable D call. Germline V lookup: CDR1 SGHVS, CDR2 FQNEAQ. This CDR3 region has 11 residues. Trimming took off 3 bases at V and 4 bases at J, with 2 bases between the two ends. CDR3: CASSFADTQYF. In DNA, the CDR3 is TGTGCCAGCAGCTTCGCAGATACGCAGTATTTT.

J is TRBJ2-7 and V is TRBV28; D is unresolved. Trimming removed 5 bases from V and 6 bases from J, with 11 bases in between. Germline CDR1 is MDHEN and CDR2 is SYDVKM. The CDR3 consists of 12 residues. CDR3 in DNA: TGTGCCAGCAGTGCCTATGGTAGCGAGCAGTACTTC. As protein: CASSAYGSEQYF.

The J gene is TRBJ2-1, the V gene TRBV19, with 12 nucleotides matching TRBD2. Germline assignment: CDR1 LNHDA and CDR2 SQIVND (reference sequence). The V segment lost 3 bases and the J segment 7 bases; nucleotides outside the gene matches: 10. CDR3 size: 17 residues. CDR3 residues: CASSIRLAGGPGNEQFF. The CDR3 region has the DNA TGTGCCAGTAGTATCAGGCTAGCGGGGGGGCCCGGAAATGAGCAGTTCTTC.

The chain links TRBV7-9 to TRBJ1-4; weak D call: TRBD1 (5 bases). The CDR3 contains 14 residues. The ends were cut back, 2 bases at V and 6 bases at J, with 10 bases in the middle. The V gene's germline CDR1 is SEHNR and CDR2 FQNEAQ (reference sequence). For the CDR3, the DNA is TGTGCCAGCAGCTTAAAGAGGGGAGATGAAAAACTGTTTTTT. Translated: CASSLKRGDEKLFF.

J is TRBJ2-1 and V is TRBV10-3; no firm D call. V shed 3 bases and J shed 0 bases, with 9 bases lying between them. The CDR3 sequence is 15 residues long. The germline CDR1 and CDR2 sequences are ENHRY and SYGVKD. CDR3: CAISDEESSYNEQFF. CDR3 nucleotides: TGTGCCATCAGTGATGAGGAGAGCTCCTACAATGAGCAGTTCTTC.

This chain connects TRBV6-5 to TRBJ2-7; TRBD1 might be the D (5 bases). The CDR3 extends over 13 amino acids. V was trimmed by 5 bases and J by 3 bases, leaving 11 bases between them. Germline loops: CDR1 MNHEY, CDR2 SVGAGI. The CDR3 sequence is CASSPNQGYEQYF. CDR3 coding DNA: TGTGCCAGCAGTCCCAATCAGGGCTACGAGCAGTACTTC.

This chain links TRBV6-5 with TRBJ2-7; 7 bases agree with TRBD2. V trimming: 2 bases; J trimming: 0 bases; junction bases outside the gene matches: 1. Looked up from germline, CDR1 is MNHEY and CDR2 is SVGAGI. The CDR3 runs 14 residues. CDR3 nucleotide sequence: TGTGCCAGCAGTTACGGGAGGGCCTCCTACGAGCAGTACTTC. The encoded protein is CASSYGRASYEQYF.

The chain carries TRBV5-1 and TRBJ1-1; a weak D match, TRBD1 (6 bases). V shed 6 bases and J shed 1 base, with 7 bases lying between them. The CDR3 extends over 12 amino acids. CDR1 and CDR2 (germline): SGHRS, YFSETQ. The CDR3 DNA reads as TGCGCCAGCATGGGGGCGAACACTGAAGCTTTCTTT. This translates into CASMGANTEAFF. Looking up the rest from reference TRBV5-1 and TRBJ1-1 gives the full variable domain: KAGVTQTPRYLIKTRGQQVTLSCSPISGHRSVSWYQQTPGQGLQFLFEYFSETQRNKGNFPGRFSGRQFSNSRSEMNVSTLELGDSALYLCASMGANTEAFFGQGTRLTVV.

V and J are TRBV5-6 and TRBJ1-2; D gene ambiguous. Trimming removed 0 bases from V and 12 bases from J, with 9 bases in between. From germline, CDR1 is SGHDT and CDR2 YYEEEE. This CDR3 is built from 11 residues. For the CDR3, the DNA is TGTGCCAGCAGCTTGGAGGGTGGGAACACCTTC. Residues: CASSLEGGNTF.

This clone has only one observation. The chain has TRBV5-6 and TRBJ1-1, with D unresolved. The CDR3 length is 13 residues. Trimming took off 0 bases at V and 4 bases at J, with 7 bases between the two ends. From germline, CDR1 is SGHDT and CDR2 YYEEEE. CDR3 in DNA: TGTGCCAGCAGCTTGGACGAGGGCACTGAAGCTTTCTTT. This gives the protein CASSLDEGTEAFF.

V is TRBV6-1 and J is TRBJ2-1, with D maybe TRBD1 (6 bases). V gave up 4 bases and J gave up 0 bases, with 13 bases separating them. CDR1 is MNHNS and CDR2 is SASEGT in the germline V gene. This CDR3 is built from 16 residues. CDR3 residues: CASSAPGTPSYNEQFF. The CDR3 nucleotides read TGTGCCAGCAGTGCCCCCGGGACACCCTCCTACAATGAGCAGTTCTTC.

This chain uses TRBV4-1 with TRBJ1-3, with no clear D. With 1 base removed from V and 4 bases from J, the gap between germline ends came to 8 bases. The germline CDR1 and CDR2 sequences are MGHRA and YSYEKL. The CDR3 loop spans 14 amino acids. The CDR3 DNA is TGCGCCAGCAGCCAAGTGGCAGGCGGAAACACCATATATTTT. Encoded protein: CASSQVAGGNTIYF.